This T cell receptor (beta chain) was captured by sequencing in a study of T cells after somatic rescue of genetic block. Only in-frame clones appear in the TCRdb table, and some are missing; sequencing was by immunoSEQ multiplex PCR. The profile covers 60,000 to 75,000 clones, with 92% appearing a single time and around 2.8% taken by the ten largest. The TCR sequence derives from a man in his forties. The sequencing sample was made of peripheral blood mononuclear cells (PBMCs).

Here the CDR3 reads CASREKSLGGAYNEQFF. CDR3 nucleotides: TGTGCCAGCAGGGAGAAAAGTTTGGGCGGGGCCTACAATGAGCAGTTCTTC. J is TRBJ2-1 and V is TRBV7-8, with D perhaps matching TRBD2 (6 bases). Germline lookup yields CDR1 SGHVS and CDR2 FQNEAQ. V dropped 6 bases and J dropped 2 bases, with 20 bases sitting between them. This CDR3 contains 17 residues.